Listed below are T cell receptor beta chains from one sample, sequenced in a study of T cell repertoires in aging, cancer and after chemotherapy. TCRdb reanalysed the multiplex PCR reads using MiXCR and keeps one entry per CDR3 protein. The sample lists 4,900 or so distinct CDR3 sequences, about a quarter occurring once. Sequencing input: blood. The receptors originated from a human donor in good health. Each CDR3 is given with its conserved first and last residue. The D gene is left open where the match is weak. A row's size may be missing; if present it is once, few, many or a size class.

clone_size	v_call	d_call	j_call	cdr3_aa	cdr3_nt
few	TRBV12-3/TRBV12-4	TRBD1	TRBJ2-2	CASSWDRASGELFF	TGTGCCAGCAGTTGGGACAGGGCATCCGGGGAGCTGTTTTTT
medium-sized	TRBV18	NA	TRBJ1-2	CASSPGTYGYTF	TGTGCCAGCTCACCAGGCACCTATGGCTACACCTTC
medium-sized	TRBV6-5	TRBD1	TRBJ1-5	CASSYSGQGAQPQHF	TGTGCCAGCAGTTACTCTGGACAGGGGGCCCAACCCCAGCATTTT
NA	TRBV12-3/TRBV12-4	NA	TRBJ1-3	CASNPPPISGNTIYF	TGTGCCAGCAACCCTCCACCGATCTCTGGAAACACCATATATTTT
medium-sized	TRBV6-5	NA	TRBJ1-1	CASSARGTEAFF	TGTGCCAGCAGTGCCCGCGGCACTGAAGCTTTCTTT
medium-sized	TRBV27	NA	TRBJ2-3	CASSPNRDTQYF	TGTGCCAGCAGCCCGAACAGGGATACGCAGTATTTT
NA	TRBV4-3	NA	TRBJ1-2	CASSPPLRAPPNYGYTF	TGCGCCAGCAGCCCCCCCCTGAGGGCCCCTCCTAACTATGGCTACACCTTC
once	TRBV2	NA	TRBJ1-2	CASSEGGTGRYGYTF	TGTGCCAGCAGTGAAGGGGGGACCGGGAGGTATGGCTACACCTTC
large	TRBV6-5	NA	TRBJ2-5	CASNGGGAETQYF	TGTGCCAGCAATGGAGGGGGCGCGGAGACCCAGTACTTC
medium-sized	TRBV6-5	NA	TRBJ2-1	CASNNWAGGENEQFF	TGTGCCAGCAATAACTGGGCAGGGGGGGAGAATGAGCAGTTCTTC
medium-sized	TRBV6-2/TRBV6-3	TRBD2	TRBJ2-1	CASTRGSSYNEQFF	TGTGCCAGCACTCGCGGGAGCTCCTACAATGAGCAGTTCTTC
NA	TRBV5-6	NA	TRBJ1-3	CASSLVGSRSGNTIYF	TGTGCCAGCAGCTTGGTGGGGTCCCGATCTGGAAACACCATATATTTT
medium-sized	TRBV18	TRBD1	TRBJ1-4	CASSQGTGGNEKLFF	TGTGCCAGCTCACAGGGGACAGGGGGCAATGAAAAACTGTTTTTT
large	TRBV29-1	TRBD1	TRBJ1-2	CSVQGGRANYGYTF	TGCAGCGTCCAGGGGGGAAGGGCTAACTATGGCTACACCTTC
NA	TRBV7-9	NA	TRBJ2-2	CASSATRMAGELFF	TGTGCCAGCAGCGCTACTAGGATGGCCGGGGAGCTGTTTTTT
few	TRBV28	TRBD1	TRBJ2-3	CASSPGQGPPDTQYF	TGTGCCAGCAGCCCGGGACAGGGCCCCCCAGATACGCAGTATTTT